Presented here are 29 T cell receptor beta chains from one specimen sequenced in a study of T cell repertoires in cytomegalovirus infection (dated by TCRdb to 2018 to 2020). Sample treatment or condition, as interpreted from the label and publication: in vitro stimulation with specific CMV peptide epitopes to enrich CMV-specific T cells. TCRdb shows the sequencer as Illumina HiSeq 1500. The public sequencing data were trimmed at Q25 with fastp and processed into clonotypes with MiXCR by TCRdb, which kept only in-frame beta chains. All rows with the same CDR3 protein become a single entry with the most common DNA and genes. The sample table shows approximately 600,000 distinct CDR3 sequences, and about 40% are seen once. The ten largest clones capture over 45% of the sample. For these receptors, no antigen is known. The specimen comprised cultured PBMCs, sampled from culture after CMV antigen stimulation. The receptors stem from a human donor in good health (CMV status not recorded). Some clones in this sample may be carry-over from other donors' samples.

This clonotype was seen a handful of times. V usage is TRBV7-8 and J usage is TRBJ1-3; D gene ambiguous. The ends were cut back, 5 bases at V and 0 bases at J, with 11 bases in the middle. The germline gives CDR1 SGHVS, CDR2 FQNEAQ. CDR3 length: 15 residues. The chain's CDR3 is CASSPPADSGNTIYF. The CDR3 nucleotides read TGTGCCAGCAGCCCCCCAGCCGACTCTGGAAACACCATATATTTT.

The chain joins TRBV7-1 to TRBJ2-1, with no clear D. TRBV7-1 belongs to the ORF category, with a function that is uncertain. Trimming took off 5 bases at V and 6 bases at J, with 17 bases between the two ends. The CDR3 extends over 15 amino acids. The CDR3: CASSPWVALGNEQFF. The CDR3 coding sequence is TGTGCCAGCAGCCCCTGGGTTGCGCTCGGCAATGAGCAGTTCTTC.

This clonotype was detected only a few times. V and J are TRBV6-1 and TRBJ1-1; D might be TRBD1 (6 bases). Trimming stripped 7 bases from V and 4 bases from J, with 16 bases between. Germline CDR1 and CDR2: MNHNS and SASEGT. This CDR3 region has 14 residues. The chain's CDR3 is CASILGGGGTEAFF. The CDR3 DNA is TGTGCCAGCATCCTAGGGGGGGGCGGCACTGAAGCTTTCTTT.

This chain connects TRBV28 to TRBJ1-1; the D is unclear. The CDR3 is 16 residues long. The V gene's germline CDR1 is MDHEN and CDR2 SYDVKM. The V gene lost 6 bases and the J gene lost 3 bases, with 20 bases spanning the gap. The CDR3 coding sequence is TGTGCCAGCAGGCCTAAGCGGGTCATTATCGACACTGAAGCTTTCTTT. Encoded protein: CASRPKRVIIDTEAFF. The whole variable domain, filled in from reference TRBV28 and TRBJ1-1, reads DVKVTQSSRYLVKRTGEKVFLECVQDMDHENMFWYRQDPGLGLRLIYFSYDVKMKEKGDIPEGYSVSREKKERFSLILESASTNQTSMYLCASRPKRVIIDTEAFFGQGTRLTVV.

On this clonotype: One junction end does not reproduce the germline sequence, and a read error may be involved. V is TRBV7-2 and J is TRBJ1-5; weak D call: TRBD1 (5 bases). CDR1 and CDR2 (germline): SGHTA, FQGNSA. This CDR3 is 15 amino acids long. CDR3: CASSLAGGVTQPQHF. CDR3 in DNA: TGTGCCAGCAGCCTAGCGGGGGGTGTTACTCAGCCCCAGCATTTT.

J is TRBJ2-1 and V is TRBV4-1; D is possibly TRBD2 (5 bases). With 3 bases removed from V and 10 bases from J, the gap between germline ends came to 16 bases. Germline values: CDR1 MGHRA, CDR2 YSYEKL. The CDR3 totals 14 residues. CDR3: CASSHPGPGGEQFF. The DNA for the CDR3 is TGCGCCAGCAGCCATCCAGGCCCCGGAGGCGAGCAGTTCTTC.

This clonotype has ten or more counts. The chain links TRBV7-6 to TRBJ2-7; D is undetermined. The CDR3 is made up of 13 amino acids. The V end was cut by 1 base, the J end by 0 bases, with 4 bases between. CDR1 and CDR2 (germline): SGHVS, FNYEAQ. The CDR3 DNA is TGTGCCAGCAGCTTAGGAGACTCCTACGAGCAGTACTTC. It yields the protein CASSLGDSYEQYF.

With regard to this clonotype: The junction shows a germline mismatch at one end, possibly a read error. The V and J genes are TRBV4-3 and TRBJ1-6, with D uncertain. In germline, CDR1 is LGHNA, CDR2 YSLEER. The CDR3 runs 16 residues. The CDR3 loop is CACSQGSERANSPLHF. CDR3 in DNA: TGCGCCTGCAGCCAAGGTAGTGAGAGGGCGAATTCACCCCTCCACTTT.

The rearrangement links TRBV7-2 to TRBJ2-3; D is unresolved. This CDR3 comprises 14 residues. V dropped 4 bases and J dropped 4 bases, with 12 bases sitting between them. Looked up from germline, CDR1 is SGHTA and CDR2 is FQGNSA. The CDR3 DNA reads TGTGCCAGCAGCTCAGTTCAATTTTCAGATACGCAGTATTTT. Protein: CASSSVQFSDTQYF.

V and J are TRBV27 and TRBJ1-2; perhaps TRBD1 as D (5 bases). Trimming cost V 2 bases and J 4 bases, with 14 bases left between them. Germline CDR1 MNHEY, CDR2 SMNVEV (reference sequence). This CDR3 has 15 amino acids. The CDR3 nucleotides are TGTGCCAGCAGTTTACGGCAGGGTAGTAGCTATGGCTACACCTTC. Its translation: CASSLRQGSSYGYTF.

The rearrangement links TRBV7-6 to TRBJ1-1; D unresolved. CDR1 is SGHVS, CDR2 FNYEAQ, per germline. The V and J ends lost 5 bases and 6 bases respectively, with 13 bases between them. CDR3 length: 13 residues. CDR3 sequence reads: CASSLGGRPEAFF. The DNA of the CDR3 is TGTGCCAGCAGCCTTGGAGGGAGGCCTGAAGCTTTCTTT.

In its sample, this clonotype was seen a few times. V and J are TRBV12-5 and TRBJ2-2; 10 bases line up with TRBD2. Germline-derived CDR1 and CDR2 are LGHNT and FRNRAP. CDR3 length: 16 residues. Germline trimming cut 0 bases from V and 6 bases from J; bases unmatched to any gene: 4. CDR3 amino acids: CASGLVISGRPGELFF. The CDR3 DNA reads TGTGCTAGTGGTTTGGTAATTAGCGGGAGGCCCGGGGAGCTGTTTTTT.

The chain combines TRBV12-3 or TRBV12-4 with TRBJ1-6; no reliable D call. With 3 bases removed from V and 8 bases from J, the gap between germline ends came to 17 bases. The CDR3 runs 16 residues. The CDR3 DNA sequence: TGTGCCAGCAGTTTGTATCCCTTACATGCGGATTCACCCCTCCACTTT. Protein: CASSLYPLHADSPLHF.

V gene TRBV7-6 combines with J gene TRBJ1-3; no clear D. This CDR3 is built from 18 residues. From germline, CDR1 is SGHVS and CDR2 FNYEAQ. With 4 bases removed from V and 0 bases from J, the gap between germline ends came to 19 bases. CDR3 residues: CASSSPWLPGDSGNTIYF. The CDR3 region has the DNA TGTGCCAGCAGCTCGCCCTGGCTACCAGGTGACTCTGGAAACACCATATATTTT.

V and J are TRBV6-2 or TRBV6-3 and TRBJ2-5, with D possibly being TRBD2 (5 bases). The CDR3 consists of 13 residues. Germline V gene data show CDR1 as MNHEY and CDR2 as SVGEGT. V was clipped by 4 bases and J by 7 bases, with 13 bases between them. The CDR3, as DNA: TGTGCCAGCAGTTCACCGGGGATCCGGACCCAGTACTTC. Translated, it gives CASSSPGIRTQYF.

The J gene is TRBJ2-3, the V gene TRBV7-2, with 12 bases aligning to TRBD2. Per germline, CDR1 SGHTA and CDR2 FQGNSA. The CDR3 runs 18 residues. Losses at the gene ends were 3 bases for V and 5 bases for J; bases not matched to a gene: 12. Here the CDR3 DNA reads TGTGCCAGCAGCTTGCGTGCGACTAGCGGGAGAGGGATAGATACGCAGTATTTT. The encoded protein is CASSLRATSGRGIDTQYF.

The V and J genes are TRBV5-8 and TRBJ2-3; D possibly corresponds to TRBD1 (6 bases). Trimming cost V 4 bases and J 2 bases, with 17 bases left between them. This CDR3 is built from 16 residues. Germline V gives CDR1 SGHTS, CDR2 YDEGEE. In nucleotides, the CDR3 is TGTGCCAGCAGCCTGGGCGCAGACAGGTACACAGATACGCAGTATTTT. It specifies CASSLGADRYTDTQYF.

This clonotype showed up just a few times. This chain links TRBV6-6 with TRBJ2-5, with D maybe TRBD1 (5 bases). The germline V gene has CDR1 MNHNY and CDR2 SVGAGI (reference sequence). This CDR3 comprises 15 residues. Trimming removed 2 bases from V and 2 bases from J, with 12 bases in between. The CDR3 DNA reads TGTGCCAGCAGTTACGAAGCAGGGCGGCAAGAGACCCAGTACTTC. As protein: CASSYEAGRQETQYF.

This clonotype turned up a few times. The chain employs TRBV19 and TRBJ1-1; D possibly corresponds to TRBD1 (5 bases). CDR1 is LNHDA, CDR2 SQIVND, per germline (reference sequence). This CDR3 has 14 residues. V dropped 3 bases and J dropped 10 bases, with 18 bases sitting between them. The DNA for the CDR3 is TGTGCCAGTAGTATGGGGACTCGTGGTGAGGCAGCTTTCTTT. This encodes CASSMGTRGEAAFF. Combining the CDR3 with reference TRBV19 and TRBJ1-1 gives the whole variable domain DGGITQSPKYLFRKEGQNVTLSCEQNLNHDAMYWYRQDPGQGLRLIYYSQIVNDFQKGDIAEGYSVSREKKESFPLTVTSAQKNPTAFYLCASSMGTRGEAAFFGQGTRLTVV.

In its sample, this clonotype was seen once. The chain is built from TRBV7-2 and TRBJ2-5; perhaps TRBD2 as D (5 bases). Trimming stripped 3 bases from V and 4 bases from J, with 15 bases between. The CDR3 runs 15 residues. Germline V gene data show CDR1 as SGHTA and CDR2 as FQGNSA. The CDR3 DNA follows: TGTGCCAGCAGCTTTGGATCCGGGATTGGAGAGACCCAGTACTTC. Encoded protein: CASSFGSGIGETQYF. Looking up the rest from reference TRBV7-2 and TRBJ2-5 gives the full variable domain: GAGVSQSPSNKVTEKGKDVELRCDPISGHTALYWYRQSLGQGLEFLIYFQGNSAPDKSGLPSDRFSAERTGGSVSTLTIQRTQQEDSAVYLCASSFGSGIGETQYFGPGTRLLVL.

This chain joins TRBV7-8 and TRBJ2-7; 14 bases align to TRBD2. V was pared by 1 base and J by 2 bases, with 7 bases of the junction left unmatched. This CDR3 region has 18 residues. Germline V gene data show CDR1 as SGHVS and CDR2 as FQNEAQ. The CDR3 bases are TGTGCCAGCAGCTTAGGATTCAGGACTAGCGGGAGGACCTACGAGCAGTACTTC. Translation gives CASSLGFRTSGRTYEQYF.

The rearrangement joins TRBV4-1 to TRBJ1-5, with D possibly being TRBD1 (6 bases). Germline V gives CDR1 MGHRA, CDR2 YSYEKL. The CDR3 has 15 residues. Trimming shortened V by 4 bases and J by 5 bases, and 15 bases separated the two germline ends. The CDR3 DNA reads as TGCGCCAGCAGCCGCACGGGGGGCTCAGATCAGCCCCAGCATTTT. This translates into CASSRTGGSDQPQHF.

The J gene is TRBJ2-3, the V gene TRBV7-2; D perhaps matches TRBD1 (6 bases). Germline loops: CDR1 SGHTA, CDR2 FQGNSA. Trimming removed 6 bases at V and 5 bases at J, with 18 bases between. CDR3 size: 15 residues. The CDR3 reads CASSHDGGFGDTQYF. The CDR3 coding sequence is TGTGCCAGCAGTCATGATGGGGGCTTCGGAGATACGCAGTATTTT.

V usage is TRBV4-3 and J usage is TRBJ1-3; D gene unclear. The CDR3 is 14 amino acids. Germline V gene sequence: CDR1 LGHNA, CDR2 YSLEER. The V end lost 6 bases, the J end lost 0 bases, and 9 bases lay between the germline ends. In nucleotides, the CDR3 is TGCGCCAGCAGTCGGATGAGCTCTGGAAACACCATATATTTT. This encodes CASSRMSSGNTIYF.

This chain joins TRBV5-6 and TRBJ2-1; D gene ambiguous. Germline values: CDR1 SGHDT, CDR2 YYEEEE. The ends were cut back, 7 bases at V and 2 bases at J, with 13 bases in the middle. The CDR3 covers 14 residues. The DNA of the CDR3 is TGTGCCAGCTATGGATCGCCCACCTACAATGAGCAGTTCTTC. Translation: CASYGSPTYNEQFF.

This clonotype was counted a single time. The rearrangement links TRBV6-8 to TRBJ1-5; 10 bases are shared with TRBD1. Per germline, CDR1 MNHGY and CDR2 SAAAGT. The CDR3 spans 16 residues. After removal of 6 bases from V and 3 bases from J, the junction contained 8 bases not matched to a gene. The CDR3 reads CASRDRGQGNNQPQHF. The CDR3 DNA is TGTGCCAGCAGGGACAGGGGACAGGGGAACAATCAGCCCCAGCATTTT.

The J gene is TRBJ1-3, the V gene TRBV10-1; possibly TRBD1 for D (5 bases). The CDR3 spans 15 residues. CDR1 is WNHNN and CDR2 is SYGVQD in the germline V gene (reference sequence). Trimming left V 0 bases short and J 4 bases short, with 10 bases between. The CDR3 DNA reads as TGCGCCAGCAGTGAGTCGCCAGGGAGGGGAAACACCATATATTTT. Protein sequence: CASSESPGRGNTIYF.

The count of this clonotype is one. The J gene is TRBJ2-2, the V gene TRBV12-3 or TRBV12-4, with D perhaps matching TRBD2 (5 bases). The CDR3 contains 13 residues. The ends were cut back, 5 bases at V and 5 bases at J, with 9 bases in the middle. The CDR3 region has the DNA TGTGCCAGCAGTAACACTAGGACCGGGGAGCTGTTTTTT. Protein: CASSNTRTGELFF.

The sample holds a few counts of this clonotype. The V call is TRBV20-1, the J call TRBJ1-5; TRBD1 agrees at 7 bases. This CDR3 region has 15 residues. V shed 5 bases and J 2 bases; nucleotides not matched to a gene: 9. Germline V gives CDR1 DFQATT, CDR2 SNEGSKA (reference sequence). The CDR3 sequence is CSAVEGARGNQPQHF. The CDR3 coding sequence is TGCAGTGCTGTCGAGGGGGCTCGGGGCAATCAGCCCCAGCATTTT.